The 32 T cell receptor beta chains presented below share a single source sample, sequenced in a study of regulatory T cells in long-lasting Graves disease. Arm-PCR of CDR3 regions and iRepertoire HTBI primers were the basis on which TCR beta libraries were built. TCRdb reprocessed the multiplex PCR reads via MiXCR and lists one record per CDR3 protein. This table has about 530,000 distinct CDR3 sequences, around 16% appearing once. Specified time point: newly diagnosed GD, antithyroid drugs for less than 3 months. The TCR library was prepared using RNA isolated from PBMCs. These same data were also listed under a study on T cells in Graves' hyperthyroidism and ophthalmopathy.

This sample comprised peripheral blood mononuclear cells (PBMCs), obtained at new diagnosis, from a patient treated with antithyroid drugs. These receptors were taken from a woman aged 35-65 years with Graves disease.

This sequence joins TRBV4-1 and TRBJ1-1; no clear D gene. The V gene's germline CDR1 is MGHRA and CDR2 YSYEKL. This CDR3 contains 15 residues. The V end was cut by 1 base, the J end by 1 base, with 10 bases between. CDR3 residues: CASSQVWFENTEAFF. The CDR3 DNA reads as TGCGCCAGCAGCCAAGTGTGGTTTGAGAACACTGAAGCTTTCTTT.

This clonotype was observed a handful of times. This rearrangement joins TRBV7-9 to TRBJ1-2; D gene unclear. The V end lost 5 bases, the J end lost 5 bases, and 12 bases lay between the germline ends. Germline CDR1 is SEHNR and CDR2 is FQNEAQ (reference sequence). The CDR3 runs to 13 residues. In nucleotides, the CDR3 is TGTGCCAGCAGCCCGCAGCGCGAATATGGCTACACCTTC. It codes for CASSPQREYGYTF.

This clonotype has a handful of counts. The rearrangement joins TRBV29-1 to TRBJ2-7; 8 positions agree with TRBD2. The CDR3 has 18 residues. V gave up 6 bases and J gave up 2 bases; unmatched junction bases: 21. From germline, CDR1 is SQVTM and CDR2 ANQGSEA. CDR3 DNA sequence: TGCAGCGTCAGTTTTTATTGGGATGCTAGCGGGTTCGCCTACGAGCAGTACTTC. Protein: CSVSFYWDASGFAYEQYF.

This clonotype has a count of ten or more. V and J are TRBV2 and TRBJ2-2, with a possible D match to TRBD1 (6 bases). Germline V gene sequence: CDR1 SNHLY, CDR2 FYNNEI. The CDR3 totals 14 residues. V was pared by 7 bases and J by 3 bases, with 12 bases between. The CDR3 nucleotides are TGTGCCAGCACGGGGACAACATACACCGGGGAGCTGTTTTTT. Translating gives CASTGTTYTGELFF.

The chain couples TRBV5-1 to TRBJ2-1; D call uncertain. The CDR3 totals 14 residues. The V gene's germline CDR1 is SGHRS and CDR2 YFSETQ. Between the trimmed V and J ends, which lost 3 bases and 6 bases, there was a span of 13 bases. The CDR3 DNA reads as TGCGCCAGCAGCTCGGGCACGGGTCTCAATGAGCAGTTCTTC. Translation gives CASSSGTGLNEQFF.

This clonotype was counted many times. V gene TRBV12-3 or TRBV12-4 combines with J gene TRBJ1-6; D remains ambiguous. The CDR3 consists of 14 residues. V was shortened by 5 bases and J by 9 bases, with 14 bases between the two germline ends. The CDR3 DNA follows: TGTGCCAGCAGTCCCGCATTTGGGGTTTCACCCCTCCACTTT. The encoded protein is CASSPAFGVSPLHF.

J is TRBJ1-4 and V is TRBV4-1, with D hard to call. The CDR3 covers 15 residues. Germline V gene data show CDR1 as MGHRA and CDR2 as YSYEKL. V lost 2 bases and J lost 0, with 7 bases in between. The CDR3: CASSQFVATNEKLFF. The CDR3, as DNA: TGCGCCAGCAGCCAATTCGTAGCAACTAATGAAAAACTGTTTTTT.

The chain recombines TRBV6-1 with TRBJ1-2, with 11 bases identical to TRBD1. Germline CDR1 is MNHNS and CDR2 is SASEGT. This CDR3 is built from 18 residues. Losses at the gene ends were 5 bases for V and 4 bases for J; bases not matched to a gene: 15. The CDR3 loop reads CASSTQYPWDRGSYGYTF. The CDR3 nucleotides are TGTGCCAGCAGTACCCAATACCCTTGGGACAGGGGGTCCTATGGCTACACCTTC.

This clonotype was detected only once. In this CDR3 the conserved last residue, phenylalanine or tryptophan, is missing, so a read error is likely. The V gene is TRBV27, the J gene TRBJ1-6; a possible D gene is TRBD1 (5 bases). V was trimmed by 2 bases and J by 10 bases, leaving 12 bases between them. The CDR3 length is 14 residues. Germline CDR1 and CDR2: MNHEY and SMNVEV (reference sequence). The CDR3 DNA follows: TGTGCCAGCAGTTTAGTGTCAGGGCGATCACCCCTCCACCTT. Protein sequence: CASSLVSGRSPLHL.

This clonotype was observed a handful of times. CDR3 amino acids: CAISERQGIYEQYF. The CDR3 DNA follows: TGTGCCATCAGTGAGCGACAGGGGATCTACGAGCAGTACTTC. The genes are TRBV10-3 and TRBJ2-7; 8 nucleotides align to TRBD1. The CDR3 sequence is 14 residues long. After removal of 2 bases from V and 3 bases from J, the junction contained 3 bases not matched to a gene. Germline V gene sequence: CDR1 ENHRY, CDR2 SYGVKD.

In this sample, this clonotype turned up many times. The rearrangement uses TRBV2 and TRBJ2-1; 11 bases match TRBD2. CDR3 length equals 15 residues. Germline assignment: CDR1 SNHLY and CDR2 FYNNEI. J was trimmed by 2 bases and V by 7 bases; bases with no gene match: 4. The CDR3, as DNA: TGTGCCAGCATCCCGACTAGCGGGACCTACAATGAGCAGTTCTTC. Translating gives CASIPTSGTYNEQFF.

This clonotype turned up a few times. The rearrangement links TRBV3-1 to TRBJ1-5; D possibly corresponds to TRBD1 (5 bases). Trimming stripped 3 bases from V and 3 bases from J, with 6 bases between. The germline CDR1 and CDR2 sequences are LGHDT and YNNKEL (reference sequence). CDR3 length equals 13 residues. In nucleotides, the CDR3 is TGTGCCAGCAGCCACGGGGCCAATCAGCCCCAGCATTTT. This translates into CASSHGANQPQHF.

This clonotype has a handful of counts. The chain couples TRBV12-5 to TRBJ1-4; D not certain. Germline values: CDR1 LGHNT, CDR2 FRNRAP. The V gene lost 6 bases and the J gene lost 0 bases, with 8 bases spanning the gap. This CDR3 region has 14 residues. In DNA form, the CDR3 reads TGTGCTAGTGGGCTACATCCAACTAATGAAAAACTGTTTTTT. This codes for CASGLHPTNEKLFF.

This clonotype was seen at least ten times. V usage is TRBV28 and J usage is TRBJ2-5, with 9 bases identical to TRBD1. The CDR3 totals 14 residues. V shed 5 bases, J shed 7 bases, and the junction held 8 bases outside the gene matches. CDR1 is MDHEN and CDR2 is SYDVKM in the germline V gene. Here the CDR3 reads CASSPGQGSRTQYF. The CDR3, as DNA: TGTGCCAGCAGTCCGGGACAGGGTTCGAGGACCCAGTACTTC.

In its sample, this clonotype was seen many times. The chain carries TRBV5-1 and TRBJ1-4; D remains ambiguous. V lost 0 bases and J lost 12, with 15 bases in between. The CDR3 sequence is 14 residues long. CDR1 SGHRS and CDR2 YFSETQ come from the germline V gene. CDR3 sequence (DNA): TGCGCCAGCAGCTTGGCCGGCGCGGGGAAGGAACTGTTTTTT. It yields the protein CASSLAGAGKELFF.

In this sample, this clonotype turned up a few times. For the CDR3, the DNA is TGTGCCACCACGGCCTCATACGCGGGGGGGCCGTACGAGCAGTACTTC. Protein product: CATTASYAGGPYEQYF. The J gene is TRBJ2-7, the V gene TRBV6-2 or TRBV6-3, with 9 bases aligning to TRBD2. Germline CDR1 and CDR2: MNHEY and SVGEGT. The CDR3 loop spans 16 amino acids. V lost 10 bases, J lost 4 bases, and 17 bases stayed unmatched.

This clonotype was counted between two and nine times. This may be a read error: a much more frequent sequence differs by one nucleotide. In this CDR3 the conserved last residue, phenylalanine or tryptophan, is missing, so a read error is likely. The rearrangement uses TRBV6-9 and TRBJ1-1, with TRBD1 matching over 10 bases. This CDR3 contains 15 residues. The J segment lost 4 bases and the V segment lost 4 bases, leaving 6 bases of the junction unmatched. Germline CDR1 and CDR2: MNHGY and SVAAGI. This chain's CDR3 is CASSSVRTGGTEAFC. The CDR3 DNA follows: TGTGCCAGCAGTTCTGTCCGGACAGGGGGCACTGAAGCTTTCTGT.

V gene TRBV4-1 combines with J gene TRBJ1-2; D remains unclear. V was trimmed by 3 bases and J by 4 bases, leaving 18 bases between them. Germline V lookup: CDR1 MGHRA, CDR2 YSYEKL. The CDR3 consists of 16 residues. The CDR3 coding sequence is TGCGCCAGCAGCCACCCCCTCCGAGGGTCGCGCTATGGCTACACCTTC. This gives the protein CASSHPLRGSRYGYTF.

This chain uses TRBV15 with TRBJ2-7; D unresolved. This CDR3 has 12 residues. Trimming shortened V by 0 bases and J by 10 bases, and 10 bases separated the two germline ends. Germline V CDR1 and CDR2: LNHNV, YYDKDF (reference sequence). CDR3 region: CATSRDGRIQYF. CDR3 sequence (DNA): TGTGCCACCAGCAGAGATGGGCGTATCCAGTACTTC.

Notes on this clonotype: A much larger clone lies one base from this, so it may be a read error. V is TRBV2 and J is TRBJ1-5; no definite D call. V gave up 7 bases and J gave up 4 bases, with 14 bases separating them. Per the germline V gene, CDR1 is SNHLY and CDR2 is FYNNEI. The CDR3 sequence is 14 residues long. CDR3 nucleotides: TGTGCCAGCAACCAGTACAGCTCGAATCAGCCCCAGCATTTT. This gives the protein CASNQYSSNQPQHF.

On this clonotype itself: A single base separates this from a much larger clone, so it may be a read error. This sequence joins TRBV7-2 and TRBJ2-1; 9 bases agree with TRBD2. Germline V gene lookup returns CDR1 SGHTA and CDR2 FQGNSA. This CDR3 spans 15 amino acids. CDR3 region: CACSFIAGARNEQFF. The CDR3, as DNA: TGTGCCTGCAGCTTCATAGCGGGGGCCCGCAATGAGCAGTTCTTC.

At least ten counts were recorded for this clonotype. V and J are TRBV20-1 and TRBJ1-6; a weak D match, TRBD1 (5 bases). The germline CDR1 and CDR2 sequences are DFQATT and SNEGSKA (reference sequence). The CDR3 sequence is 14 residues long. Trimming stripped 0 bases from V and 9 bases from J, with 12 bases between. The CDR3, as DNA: TGCAGTGCTAGAGATGAGGGGAAGGGTTCACCCCTCCACTTT. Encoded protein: CSARDEGKGSPLHF.

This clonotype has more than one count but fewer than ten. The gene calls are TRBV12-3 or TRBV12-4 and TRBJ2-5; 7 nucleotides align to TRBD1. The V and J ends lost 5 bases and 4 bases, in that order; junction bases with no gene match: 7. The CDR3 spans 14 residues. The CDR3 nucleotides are TGTGCCAGCAGTCGACAGGGATCTAGAGAGACCCAGTACTTC. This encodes CASSRQGSRETQYF.

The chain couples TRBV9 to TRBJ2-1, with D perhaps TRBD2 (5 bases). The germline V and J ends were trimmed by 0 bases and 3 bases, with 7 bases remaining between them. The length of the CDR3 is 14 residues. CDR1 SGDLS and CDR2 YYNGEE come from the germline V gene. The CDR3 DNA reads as TGTGCCAGCAGCGTAGACGGGGACTACAATGAGCAGTTCTTC. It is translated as CASSVDGDYNEQFF.

The CDR3: CSALGGFGAFF. As DNA, the CDR3 is TGCAGCGCCCTGGGAGGGTTCGGGGCTTTCTTT. The chain has TRBV29-1 and TRBJ1-1; D uncertain. This CDR3 spans 11 amino acids. The germline V gene has CDR1 SQVTM and CDR2 ANQGSEA. The germline V and J ends were trimmed by 7 bases and 11 bases, with 17 bases remaining between them.

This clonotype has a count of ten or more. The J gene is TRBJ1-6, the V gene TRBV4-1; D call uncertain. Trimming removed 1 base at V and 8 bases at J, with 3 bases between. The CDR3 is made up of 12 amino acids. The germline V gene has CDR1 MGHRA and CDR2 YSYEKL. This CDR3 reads CASSQGDSPLHF. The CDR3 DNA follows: TGCGCCAGCAGCCAAGGCGATTCACCCCTCCACTTT.

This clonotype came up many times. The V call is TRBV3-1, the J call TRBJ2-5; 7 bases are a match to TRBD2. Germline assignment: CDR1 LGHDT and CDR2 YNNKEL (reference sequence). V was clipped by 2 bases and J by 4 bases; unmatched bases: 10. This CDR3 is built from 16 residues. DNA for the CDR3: TGTGCCAGCAGCCAACCCCGAGGGGAGGGAAGAGAGACCCAGTACTTC. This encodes CASSQPRGEGRETQYF.

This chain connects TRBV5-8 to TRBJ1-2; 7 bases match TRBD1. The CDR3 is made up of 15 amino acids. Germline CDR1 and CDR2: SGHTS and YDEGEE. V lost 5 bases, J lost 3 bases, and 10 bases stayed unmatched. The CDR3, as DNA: TGTGCCAGCAGAGGTCGGACAGGCGAAGACTATGGCTACACCTTC. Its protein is CASRGRTGEDYGYTF.

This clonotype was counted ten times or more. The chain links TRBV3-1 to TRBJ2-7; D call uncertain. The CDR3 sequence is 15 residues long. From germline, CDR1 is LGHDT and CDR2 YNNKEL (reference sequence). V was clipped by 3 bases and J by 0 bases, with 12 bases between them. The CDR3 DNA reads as TGTGCCAGCAGCCAGTCCGGGCAAGGCTCCTACGAGCAGTACTTC. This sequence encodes CASSQSGQGSYEQYF.

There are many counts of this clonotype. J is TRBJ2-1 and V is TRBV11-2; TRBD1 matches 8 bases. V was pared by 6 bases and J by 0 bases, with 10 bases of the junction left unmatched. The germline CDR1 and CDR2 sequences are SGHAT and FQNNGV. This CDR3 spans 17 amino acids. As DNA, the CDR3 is TGTGCCAGCAGTCCGGGACAGGTAAGATACTCCTACAATGAGCAGTTCTTC. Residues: CASSPGQVRYSYNEQFF. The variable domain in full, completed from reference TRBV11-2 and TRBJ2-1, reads EAGVAQSPRYKIIEKRQSVAFWCNPISGHATLYWYQQILGQGPKLLIQFQNNGVVDDSQLPKDRFSAERLKGVDSTLKIQPAKLEDSAVYLCASSPGQVRYSYNEQFFGPGTRLTVL.

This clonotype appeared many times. CDR3 nucleotides: TGTGCCATCAGTGAGTGGAGGGACGGCTCCTACGAGCAGTACTTC. Residues: CAISEWRDGSYEQYF. The J gene is TRBJ2-7, the V gene TRBV10-3; maybe TRBD2 (6 bases). This CDR3 contains 15 residues. Germline V gene sequence: CDR1 ENHRY, CDR2 SYGVKD. The V and J ends lost 1 base and 0 bases respectively, with 10 bases between them.

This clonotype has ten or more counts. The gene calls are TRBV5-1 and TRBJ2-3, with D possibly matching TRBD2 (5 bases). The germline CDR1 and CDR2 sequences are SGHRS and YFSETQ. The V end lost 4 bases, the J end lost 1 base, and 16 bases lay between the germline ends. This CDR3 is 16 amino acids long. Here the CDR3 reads CASSRGELARTDTQYF. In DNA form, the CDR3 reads TGCGCCAGCAGCCGTGGGGAGCTAGCTCGCACAGATACGCAGTATTTT.